Reported below is one T cell receptor (beta chain). Its matching antigen is unknown. The data were produced by immunoSEQ multiplex PCR, yet TCRdb's version contains in-frame clones alone and is incomplete. Of 120,000 to 150,000 clones in the sample, roughly 92% are singletons; the top ten hold about 0.65%. From the roughly 110-subject validation cohort, which was separate from the roughly 680-subject first cohort, the donors were drawn. This sample stems from a study of cytomegalovirus exposure and HLA in healthy donors. Study context: Both the roughly 120 validation repertoires and the 666 first-cohort repertoires used the same platform, as reported by a later analysis. Whole-study findings and limits: Many donors carried some public TCRs, although rarity characterized most TCR sequences. Cytomegalovirus status, reportedly, was diagnosed with high specificity and sensitivity by the classifier.

The V end lost 4 bases, the J end lost 3 bases, and 19 bases lay between the germline ends. The CDR3 loop spans 16 amino acids. The germline CDR1 and CDR2 sequences are SNHLY and FYNNEI. The TCR comes from a man between 18 and 35 years old in good health and CMV-seronegative. This chain joins TRBV2 and TRBJ2-7; TRBD2 is a possible D gene (7 bases). The sequenced material came from PBMCs. The CDR3 DNA reads as TGTGCCAGCAGTGCTCAAGGGGGGGCGTATAGCTACGAGCAGTACTTC. The encoded protein is CASSAQGGAYSYEQYF.